This entry lists 17 T cell receptor beta chains sequenced from one sample in a study of cytomegalovirus exposure and HLA in healthy donors. The PCR ran on 60 Vbeta and 13 Jbeta primers. The method was immunoSEQ multiplex PCR; TCRdb's version includes in-frame clones alone and lacks a portion of them. The table shows about 130,000 clones, with approximately 82% occurring only once. Sequencing was performed on PBMCs. The origin of the receptors is a young woman in good health and CMV-seropositive.

This clone was picked up one time. The rearrangement joins TRBV5-1 to TRBJ2-5, with TRBD2 matching 10 bases. J gave up 1 base and V 5 bases, and 8 bases lay outside the gene matches. In germline, CDR1 is SGHRS, CDR2 YFSETQ. There are 16 residues in the CDR3. The CDR3 DNA reads TGCGCCAGCAGACCTCTAGCGGGGGACCTCCAAGAGACCCAGTACTTC. Protein product: CASRPLAGDLQETQYF.

The chain recombines TRBV9 with TRBJ2-3; 13 bases line up with TRBD2. The CDR3 runs 16 residues. J gave up 2 bases and V 3 bases, and 3 bases lay outside the gene matches. The germline V gene has CDR1 SGDLS and CDR2 YYNGEE. CDR3 amino acids: CASSEGLAGPTDTQYF. The CDR3 DNA sequence: TGTGCCAGCAGCGAGGGACTAGCGGGGCCCACAGATACGCAGTATTTT.

The rearrangement uses TRBV15 and TRBJ1-4; TRBD1 might be the D (6 bases). The CDR3 sequence is 13 residues long. The V end lost 4 bases, the J end lost 7 bases, and 10 bases lay between the germline ends. CDR1 LNHNV and CDR2 YYDKDF come from the germline V gene (reference sequence). The CDR3 region has the DNA TGTGCCACCAGCATACTAGGGGGTGAAAAACTGTTTTTT. This gives the protein CATSILGGEKLFF.

The chain is built from TRBV13 and TRBJ2-1; TRBD2 matches 11 bases. Germline V gene sequence: CDR1 PRHDT, CDR2 FYEKMQ (reference sequence). Losses at the gene ends were 0 bases for V and 9 bases for J; bases not matched to a gene: 4. The CDR3 length is 15 residues. The CDR3 DNA reads as TGTGCCAGCAGCTTAGGTAGCGGGGGGGCAAGTGAGCAGTTCTTC. Residues: CASSLGSGGASEQFF.

This clone was recorded a few times. Other DNA sequences in this sample translate to the same CDR3. The chain has TRBV27 and TRBJ2-3, with TRBD1 as a possible D gene (6 bases). CDR3 size: 14 residues. The V and J ends lost 5 bases and 4 bases respectively, with 13 bases between them. Germline V gene sequence: CDR1 MNHEY, CDR2 SMNVEV (reference sequence). The CDR3 DNA follows: TGTGCCAGCAGTCCCGGGACATTGTCAGATACGCAGTATTTT. It translates to CASSPGTLSDTQYF.

The V call is TRBV30, the J call TRBJ1-6; TRBD1 is a possible D gene (6 bases). The CDR3 has 16 residues. V was pared by 5 bases and J by 8 bases, with 22 bases between. Per germline, CDR1 GTSNPN and CDR2 SVGIG (reference sequence). DNA of the CDR3: TGTGCCTGGGCCGGGTACAGGGAAGGGCTAGATTCACCCCTCCACTTT. Its translation: CAWAGYREGLDSPLHF.

This chain joins TRBV6-1 and TRBJ1-4, with D tentatively TRBD1 (6 bases). Germline V gene sequence: CDR1 MNHNS, CDR2 SASEGT. This CDR3 has 15 residues. V gave up 1 base and J gave up 7 bases, with 13 bases separating them. The CDR3 DNA follows: TGTGCCAGCAGTGAAGTAGGGGGATGGAGTGAAAAACTGTTTTTT. It is translated as CASSEVGGWSEKLFF.

This clone was detected only once. The rearrangement uses TRBV19 and TRBJ2-1; 11 nucleotides agree with TRBD2. With V trimmed by 5 bases and J by 15 bases, 9 bases remained unmatched. This CDR3 region has 13 residues. The germline CDR1 and CDR2 sequences are LNHDA and SQIVND (reference sequence). The CDR3 is CASSQTHSGGGFF. The DNA for the CDR3 is TGTGCCAGTAGTCAGACCCATAGCGGGGGGGGGTTCTTC. The full variable domain, with the rest looked up from reference TRBV19 and TRBJ2-1, is DGGITQSPKYLFRKEGQNVTLSCEQNLNHDAMYWYRQDPGQGLRLIYYSQIVNDFQKGDIAEGYSVSREKKESFPLTVTSAQKNPTAFYLCASSQTHSGGGFFGPGTRLTVL.

The V gene is TRBV7-2, the J gene TRBJ2-3, with 10 bases identical to TRBD2. Per germline, CDR1 SGHTA and CDR2 FQGNSA. There are 15 residues in the CDR3. J gave up 6 bases and V 5 bases, and 8 bases lay outside the gene matches. This chain's CDR3 is CASSVQRGGTDTQYF. The CDR3 DNA reads TGTGCCAGCAGCGTCCAGCGGGGGGGGACGGATACGCAGTATTTT.

This clone was recorded once. This sequence joins TRBV7-3 and TRBJ1-1, with a possible D match to TRBD1 (5 bases). The CDR3 spans 14 residues. CDR1 SGHTA and CDR2 FQGTGA come from the germline V gene. V was trimmed by 0 bases and J by 8 bases, leaving 13 bases between them. The CDR3, as DNA: TGTGCCAGCAGCTTAACGGAGGGGTGGGGAGAAGCTTTCTTT. Protein product: CASSLTEGWGEAFF. The entire variable domain, with the rest obtained from reference TRBV7-3 and TRBJ1-1, is as follows: GAGVSQTPSNKVTEKGKYVELRCDPISGHTALYWYRQSLGQGPEFLIYFQGTGAADDSGLPNDRFFAVRPEGSVSTLKIQRTERGDSAVYLCASSLTEGWGEAFFGQGTRLTVV.

The genes are TRBV5-4 and TRBJ2-1, with 9 bases fitting TRBD2. Germline V gene data show CDR1 as SGHNT and CDR2 as YYREEE (reference sequence). This CDR3 region has 16 residues. V lost 1 base and J lost 3; bases outside the gene matches: 5. CDR3 coding DNA: TGTGCCAGCAGCTTGACCTGGCGGGGGGGCTACAATGAGCAGTTCTTC. Its translation: CASSLTWRGGYNEQFF.

The chain has TRBV10-1 and TRBJ2-7; D possibly corresponds to TRBD2 (5 bases). Germline CDR1 is WNHNN and CDR2 is SYGVQD (reference sequence). V dropped 4 bases and J dropped 2 bases, with 9 bases sitting between them. This CDR3 spans 13 amino acids. CDR3 in amino acids: CASSAGIPYEQYF. The DNA of the CDR3 is TGCGCCAGCAGTGCCGGGATCCCCTACGAGCAGTACTTC.

This rearrangement joins TRBV10-1 to TRBJ2-1; TRBD1 might be the D (6 bases). V dropped 6 bases and J dropped 6 bases, with 12 bases sitting between them. Germline lookup yields CDR1 WNHNN and CDR2 SYGVQD (reference sequence). There are 13 residues in the CDR3. CDR3 nucleotides: TGCGCCAGCAGAGGGCAGGGGTCCAATGAGCAGTTCTTC. Residues: CASRGQGSNEQFF.

To note about this clone: One end of the junction fails to match germline, which may point to a read error. J is TRBJ2-7 and V is TRBV7-7, with 7 bases identical to TRBD1. CDR1 SSHAT and CDR2 FNYEAQ come from the germline V gene (reference sequence). This CDR3 contains 13 residues. The CDR3, as DNA: TGTGCTAGCAGCTCGGGACAGAACTACGAGCAGTACTTC. As protein: CASSSGQNYEQYF.

V is TRBV29-1 and J is TRBJ1-2; a weak D match, TRBD1 (5 bases). The length of the CDR3 is 13 residues. V dropped 3 bases and J dropped 8 bases, with 16 bases sitting between them. Looked up from germline, CDR1 is SQVTM and CDR2 is ANQGSEA. This CDR3 reads CSVEGQGLFGYTF. CDR3 nucleotides: TGCAGCGTTGAGGGCCAGGGCCTCTTCGGCTACACCTTC.

As regards this clone: Germline is not matched at one junction end, which may reflect a read error. Other DNA sequences from this sample encode an identical CDR3 as well. The chain carries TRBV27 and TRBJ1-6; possible D gene TRBD1, 5 bases. The CDR3 loop spans 16 amino acids. CDR1 is MNHEY and CDR2 is SMNVEV in the germline V gene (reference sequence). CDR3 nucleotide sequence: TGTGCCAGCAGTTTGATCGCAGGGAACTATAATTCGCCCCTCCACTTT. This gives the protein CASSLIAGNYNSPLHF.

Written as DNA, the CDR3 is TGCGCCAGCAGCCAGCGACAGGGCCTACTCTCTGGGGCCAACGTCCTGACTTTC. This sequence encodes CASSQRQGLLSGANVLTF. V usage is TRBV4-1 and J usage is TRBJ2-6, with TRBD1 identical over 7 bases. This CDR3 spans 18 amino acids. Germline V gene lookup returns CDR1 MGHRA and CDR2 YSYEKL. Trimming removed 3 bases from V and 0 bases from J; junction bases left unmatched: 8.